This T cell receptor beta chain derives from a study of regulatory T cells in long-lasting Graves disease. This CDR3 has 14 residues. Relying on iRepertoire HTBI primers and Arm-PCR of CDR3 regions, the team built TCR beta libraries. From the multiplex PCR reads, TCRdb called clonotypes with MiXCR, one entry per CDR3 protein. The table lists approximately 400,000 distinct CDR3 sequences, more than 20% of them singletons. Time point indicated: persistent/refractory GD, antithyroid drugs over 5 years with positive TRAb. With RNA extracted from PBMCs as input, the TCR library was made. This clonotype was detected a few times. At one boundary the junction diverges from the germline segment, which might be a read error.

The source material was peripheral blood mononuclear cells (PBMCs), sampled when the disease was refractory, from a patient treated with antithyroid drugs. The chain uses TRBV12-3 or TRBV12-4 and TRBJ2-5; D perhaps matches TRBD2 (6 bases). The TCR comes from a female donor with Graves disease. CDR3 amino acids: CAGRSGTPGETQYF. In DNA, the CDR3 is TGTGCCGGCAGATCCGGGACTCCCGGGGAGACACAGTACTTC.